Described below is a single T cell receptor (beta chain) sequence and its context. These data are taken from a study of blood T cell repertoires in COVID-19. Original data processing: Amplification of reference gene primers was used by the study to estimate nucleated cell counts. Clones were sequenced by immunoSEQ multiplex PCR, and TCRdb holds only the in-frame ones, with some missing. V, J and clone size derive from that table, while D and trimming were established from the DNA sequence. The sample records around 300,000 clones, around 88% being singletons. Cohort 3 donors counted as recovered after two negative PCRs, clearance, or resolved symptoms. Between the trimmed V and J ends, which lost 6 bases and 0 bases, there was a span of 11 bases. Germline CDR1 is MNHEY and CDR2 is SVGAGI. The CDR3 length is 15 residues.

The chain links TRBV6-5 to TRBJ2-2; maybe TRBD2 (6 bases). Sequenced input: PBMCs or T cells enriched from blood (not recorded which). This sequence originates from a woman aged 40 to 50 who had recovered from COVID-19. The CDR3 region has the DNA TGTGCCAGCAGCCTGACTAGGCCGAACACCGGGGAGCTGTTTTTT. As protein: CASSLTRPNTGELFF.